These T cell receptor beta chains were read from a single sample in a study of graft-versus-host responses after intestinal transplantation. Measured with immunoSEQ multiplex PCR; TCRdb has only the in-frame clones, and not every one. The data show approximately 100,000 clones, 86% seen once. Sequencing was performed on PBMCs, taken 255 days after intestinal transplant. These receptor sequences come from a human patient who received an intestinal transplant, so some T cells may come from the graft donor. Each CDR3 is given with its conserved first and last residue.

v_call	j_call	cdr3_aa
TRBV7-8	TRBJ2-2	CASSLDLEGSTGELFF
TRBV6-5	TRBJ2-3	CASSSVVRADTQYF
TRBV28	TRBJ2-7	CASSGDFYEQYF
TRBV4-2	TRBJ2-1	CASSQGGGGAVDEQFF
TRBV29-1	TRBJ1-2	CSVVWDGYTF
TRBV7-9	TRBJ1-2	CASSWGGIGTENGYTF
TRBV5-6	TRBJ2-7	CASSLGGLEQYF
TRBV30	TRBJ1-1	CAWTPYREREAFF
TRBV5-1	TRBJ2-7	CASSQDREGGEQYF
TRBV18	TRBJ2-2	CASSVPGNTGELFF
TRBV28	TRBJ1-4	CASSHPGTGDEKLFF
TRBV30	TRBJ1-6	CAWSIPGDSPLHF
TRBV4-2	TRBJ1-3	CASSQGVGDISYLVNTIYF
TRBV6-6	TRBJ1-2	CASSQTGGLWDYGYTF
TRBV5-4	TRBJ2-3	CASSLLGLAGGPPTDTQYF
TRBV14	TRBJ1-2	CASSQVGWTGESYTF
TRBV6-4	TRBJ2-7	CASSDAGSFQVGYNYEQYF
TRBV29-1	TRBJ1-1	CSAQWGLAEAFF
TRBV6-5	TRBJ2-7	CASSVQGPPREQYF
TRBV29-1	TRBJ2-3	CSVANRADTQYF
TRBV4-2	TRBJ1-1	CASSQGGNTEAFF
TRBV19	TRBJ1-6	CASMGQGSSPLHF
TRBV5-4	TRBJ1-1	CASSGPGRRLMNTEAFF
TRBV28	TRBJ1-1	CASSDFGLDTEAFF
TRBV6-5	TRBJ1-1	CASSPSGVDTEAFF
TRBV19	TRBJ2-3	CASTGLAGEGTDTQYF
TRBV5-4	TRBJ1-2	CASSLSGGARGYTF
TRBV7-2	TRBJ2-1	CASSLSVNGGGAVGNEQFF
TRBV2	TRBJ2-1	CASTKDYNEQFF
TRBV9	TRBJ2-1	CASTAGAILVNEQFF
TRBV6-1	TRBJ2-1	CASAGRTTTNEQFF
TRBV14	TRBJ1-2	CASSPEGPNYGYTF
TRBV18	TRBJ2-5	CASSPVSVAPVTQYF
TRBV11-2	TRBJ2-7	CASSHGIGVPYEQYF
TRBV19	TRBJ2-6	CASTTGQGPNVLTF
TRBV30	TRBJ1-2	CAWSVSDNYGYTF
TRBV28	TRBJ1-1	CASRTGGAEAFF
TRBV29-1	TRBJ1-4	CSVTGVQVVATNEKLFF
TRBV10-2	TRBJ1-2	CASNPGRQGTFNYGYTF
TRBV30	TRBJ2-1	CAWSVQGQGKNYNEQFF
TRBV7-6	TRBJ2-7	CASSLLAGSRKYF
TRBV7-2	TRBJ2-7	CASSLAGHGSYEQYF
TRBV9	TRBJ2-2	CASSFGTSGNTGELFF
TRBV28	TRBJ1-1	CASSLQNTEAFF
TRBV18	TRBJ1-5	CASSKTITGQGSNQPQHF
TRBV6-4	TRBJ2-1	CASSDRAGASHEQFF
TRBV6-1	TRBJ2-5	CAGAGVGILETQYF
TRBV5-1	TRBJ2-1	CASSLTGSSYNEQFF
TRBV5-5	TRBJ1-1	CASSLGTHAEAFF
TRBV10-3	TRBJ2-7	CAISGLAGVGSYEQYF
TRBV2	TRBJ1-6	CASSETPPGSRLPLHF
TRBV6-4	TRBJ2-7	CASSVTTLAGPAYEQYF
TRBV30	TRBJ1-2	CAWSALSGQMSMNYGYTF